The T cell receptor (beta chain) described here comes from a study of CD8 T cells in Susac syndrome. RNA was extracted with the RNeasy kit, and a quantity of roughly 0.5 to 1 ug was reverse transcribed using random hexamers. From the immunoSEQ multiplex PCR reads, TCRdb called clonotypes with MiXCR, one entry per CDR3 protein. This table holds 150,000 to 200,000 distinct CDR3 sequences, around 93% found once. In blood CD8+ and CD4+ T cells, TCR beta underwent sequencing. The authors negatively isolated CD8+ and CD4+ T cells and FACS-enriched TEMRA cells. The CDR3 consists of 22 residues. The J segment lost 0 bases and the V segment lost 4 bases, leaving 27 bases of the junction unmatched. CDR1 and CDR2 from the germline V gene are PRHDT and FYEKMQ (reference sequence).

This sequence originates from a human donor with multiple sclerosis. The sequenced material came from CD4+ T cells from PBMCs. The V and J genes are TRBV13 and TRBJ2-7; the match to TRBD1 covers 7 bases. This CDR3 is CASSSTPDSPALLGTASYEQYF. CDR3 in DNA: TGTGCCAGCAGCTCCACCCCCGATAGTCCCGCTCTCCTCGGGACAGCCTCCTACGAGCAGTACTTC.